The next 22 T cell receptor beta chains were all read from a single sample in a study of shared clonotypes between healthy human individuals (dated by TCRdb to 2018 to 2020). The library was built by means of the immunoSEQ multiplex PCR assay. As stored in TCRdb, this immuneACCESS dataset retains in-frame rearrangements with V and J assigned. A fraction of the clones does not appear; measured against another copy, unresolved V genes explain less than half of the discrepancy, and the remainder lacks a known reason. This sample holds more than 2,000,000 clones; 93% were observed only once. The ten largest clones capture under 0.45% of the sample. Material for sequencing was naive CD4+ T cells from PBMCs. What the cell subset or site label conveys for this sample: CD45RA+ positively selected. The source of these receptors is a man between 18 and 29 years old in good health. Some clones in this sample may be carry-over from other donors' samples.

The chain couples TRBV5-4 to TRBJ2-5, with D possibly matching TRBD2 (6 bases). Germline CDR1 and CDR2: SGHNT and YYREEE (reference sequence). CDR3 length: 16 amino acids. Trimming took off 4 bases at V and 5 bases at J, with 21 bases between the two ends. For the CDR3, the DNA is TGTGCCAGCAGCGGATTAACCCGGGACGGGGGTGAGACCCAGTACTTC. It specifies CASSGLTRDGGETQYF.

The V gene is TRBV28, the J gene TRBJ1-1; D not resolved. This CDR3 is built from 19 residues. Per the germline V gene, CDR1 is MDHEN and CDR2 is SYDVKM. The V gene lost 5 bases and the J gene lost 1 base, with 26 bases spanning the gap. The DNA of the CDR3 is TGTGCCAGCAGTCTCGTATTGCGCGCCCGGGTAGGCCCGAACACTGAAGCTTTCTTT. It codes for CASSLVLRARVGPNTEAFF.

The genes are TRBV27 and TRBJ2-1; TRBD2 agrees at 13 bases. CDR1 and CDR2 from the germline V gene are MNHEY and SMNVEV (reference sequence). With 5 bases clipped from V and 12 bases from J, the junction kept 10 bases outside the gene matches. CDR3 length: 15 amino acids. In DNA, the CDR3 is TGTGCCAGCAGTCCCAGACTAGCGGGAGGCCTAGGGCAGTTCTTC. It yields the protein CASSPRLAGGLGQFF.

A few counts support this clone. This sequence joins TRBV2 and TRBJ1-1; D gene unclear. Per the germline V gene, CDR1 is SNHLY and CDR2 is FYNNEI. The CDR3 extends over 13 amino acids. The V end lost 4 bases, the J end lost 4 bases, and 10 bases lay between the germline ends. The CDR3 sequence is CASSAALSTEAFF. The CDR3 DNA is TGTGCCAGCAGTGCCGCGTTGAGCACTGAAGCTTTCTTT.

This chain joins TRBV5-6 and TRBJ2-7; TRBD1 matches at 7 bases. This CDR3 comprises 13 residues. Germline V lookup: CDR1 SGHDT, CDR2 YYEEEE. V lost 4 bases to trimming and J lost 4 bases; unmatched junction nucleotides: 5. The chain's CDR3 is CASSPGTVYEQYF. CDR3 sequence (DNA): TGTGCCAGCAGCCCCGGGACAGTGTACGAGCAGTACTTC.

The V and J genes are TRBV28 and TRBJ2-7, with 7 bases that match TRBD2. CDR1 and CDR2 (germline): MDHEN, SYDVKM. There are 14 residues in the CDR3. V lost 7 bases to trimming and J lost 3 bases; unmatched junction nucleotides: 9. CDR3 nucleotides: TGTGCCAGCATGCTTGGGGGAGGGAGCTACGAGCAGTACTTC. This sequence encodes CASMLGGGSYEQYF. Drawing the rest from reference TRBV28 and TRBJ2-7, the complete variable domain is DVKVTQSSRYLVKRTGEKVFLECVQDMDHENMFWYRQDPGLGLRLIYFSYDVKMKEKGDIPEGYSVSREKKERFSLILESASTNQTSMYLCASMLGGGSYEQYFGPGTRLTVT.

This sequence joins TRBV7-8 and TRBJ2-4; either TRBD1 or TRBD2 may fit D (5 bases each). V dropped 3 bases and J dropped 0 bases, with 12 bases sitting between them. This CDR3 is built from 16 residues. Germline-derived CDR1 and CDR2 are SGHVS and FQNEAQ. CDR3: CASSLTEGPAKNIQYF. In nucleotides, the CDR3 is TGTGCCAGCAGCTTGACCGAGGGACCAGCCAAAAACATTCAGTACTTC.

CDR3 loop: CASSKGDRPQHF. Here the CDR3 DNA reads TGTGCCAGCAGCAAAGGGGATCGGCCCCAGCATTTT. This sequence joins TRBV21-1 and TRBJ1-5. TRBV21-1 is recorded as a pseudogene. This CDR3 is 12 amino acids long.

This rearrangement joins TRBV5-5 to TRBJ2-2, with a tentative D call TRBD1 (6 bases). The V gene lost 2 bases and the J gene lost 5 bases, with 10 bases spanning the gap. Germline V gene sequence: CDR1 SGHKS, CDR2 YYEKEE (reference sequence). The CDR3 is 14 amino acids. The CDR3 DNA sequence: TGTGCCAGCAGCTTCGGGACACCAACCGGGGAGCTGTTTTTT. The encoded protein is CASSFGTPTGELFF.

The J gene is TRBJ1-5, the V gene TRBV28; D might be TRBD1 (6 bases). In germline, CDR1 is MDHEN, CDR2 SYDVKM. Trimming removed 2 bases at V and 6 bases at J, with 11 bases between. The CDR3 has 14 amino acids. Here the CDR3 reads CASSLNRAGQPQHF. The DNA of the CDR3 is TGTGCCAGCAGTTTAAACAGGGCAGGTCAGCCCCAGCATTTT. Using reference TRBV28 and TRBJ1-5 for the parts outside the CDR3, the full variable domain is DVKVTQSSRYLVKRTGEKVFLECVQDMDHENMFWYRQDPGLGLRLIYFSYDVKMKEKGDIPEGYSVSREKKERFSLILESASTNQTSMYLCASSLNRAGQPQHFGDGTRLSIL.

As for this clone: Other DNA sequences within the sample encode an identical CDR3. The chain recombines TRBV28 with TRBJ2-7, with 11 bases that match TRBD1. V lost 5 bases to trimming and J lost 4 bases; unmatched junction nucleotides: 7. Per germline, CDR1 MDHEN and CDR2 SYDVKM. CDR3 size: 15 residues. The CDR3 DNA reads TGTGCCAGCAGTCCTCCGGGACAGGGGGTATACGAGCAGTACTTC. Its translation: CASSPPGQGVYEQYF.

V is TRBV9 and J is TRBJ2-5, with 9 positions matching TRBD2. CDR3 length equals 15 residues. The J segment lost 3 bases and the V segment lost 5 bases, leaving 8 bases of the junction unmatched. Germline loops: CDR1 SGDLS, CDR2 YYNGEE. CDR3 region: CASSGAGGWEETQYF. CDR3 DNA sequence: TGTGCCAGCAGTGGAGCGGGAGGCTGGGAAGAGACCCAGTACTTC.

This sequence joins TRBV5-1 and TRBJ1-1; tentatively, D is TRBD1 (6 bases). The CDR3 has 15 residues. With 3 bases removed from V and 1 base from J, the gap between germline ends came to 13 bases. CDR1 SGHRS and CDR2 YFSETQ come from the germline V gene. CDR3 sequence (DNA): TGCGCCAGCAGCTCTCCTCGAGGGGGGAACACTGAAGCTTTCTTT. Residues: CASSSPRGGNTEAFF.

CDR3 bases: TGCGCCAGCAGCTCCCGAGGGACAGGGATTGGAGAGACCCAGTACTTC. Its protein is CASSSRGTGIGETQYF. The chain carries TRBV4-1 and TRBJ2-5; 9 bases agree with TRBD1. In germline, CDR1 is MGHRA, CDR2 YSYEKL. The CDR3 length is 16 residues. Trimming removed 5 bases from V and 4 bases from J; junction bases left unmatched: 11.

The V gene is TRBV29-1, the J gene TRBJ2-1; 7 bases fit TRBD1. CDR1 and CDR2 (germline): SQVTM, ANQGSEA. The CDR3 length is 14 residues. V shed 7 bases and J 2 bases; nucleotides not matched to a gene: 8. CDR3 bases: TGCAGCGCCGTGACAGGGAACCCCTACAATGAGCAGTTCTTC. This gives the protein CSAVTGNPYNEQFF.

Here the CDR3 reads CASSLVASGNQETQYF. The CDR3 nucleotides read TGTGCCAGCAGCTTGGTGGCTAGCGGGAACCAAGAGACCCAGTACTTC. The chain is built from TRBV5-4 and TRBJ2-5, with 9 bases that match TRBD2. This CDR3 has 16 amino acids. Germline CDR1 SGHNT, CDR2 YYREEE (reference sequence). The V gene end was trimmed by 0 bases and the J gene end by 0 bases; junction bases not matched to a gene: 3.

The V call is TRBV19, the J call TRBJ2-3; no firm D call. V was trimmed by 2 bases and J by 2 bases, leaving 5 bases between them. The CDR3 has 13 residues. Per the germline V gene, CDR1 is LNHDA and CDR2 is SQIVND (reference sequence). CDR3 loop: CASSIRNTDTQYF. CDR3 bases: TGTGCCAGTAGTATAAGAAACACAGATACGCAGTATTTT.

This chain links TRBV6-6 with TRBJ1-4; tentative D call: TRBD1 (5 bases). Trimming took 5 bases from V and 5 from J, leaving 15 bases between them. CDR1 MNHNY and CDR2 SVGAGI come from the germline V gene (reference sequence). The CDR3 spans 15 residues. DNA for the CDR3: TGTGCCAGCAGTGGGGGGACGGTTCGGAATGAAAAACTGTTTTTT. As protein: CASSGGTVRNEKLFF.

This clone was seen just once. The rearrangement uses TRBV15 and TRBJ2-6; D gene uncertain. Germline CDR1 is LNHNV and CDR2 is YYDKDF (reference sequence). Trimming shortened V by 0 bases and J by 1 base, and 13 bases separated the two germline ends. CDR3 length: 18 residues. The CDR3 DNA reads TGTGCCACCAGCAGAGATGGTCTTAGCTATTCTGGGGCCAACGTCCTGACTTTC. This translates into CATSRDGLSYSGANVLTF. The full variable domain, rest sourced from reference TRBV15 and TRBJ2-6, is DAMVIQNPRYQVTQFGKPVTLSCSQTLNHNVMYWYQQKSSQAPKLLFHYYDKDFNNEADTPDNFQSRRPNTSFCFLDIRSPGLGDTAMYLCATSRDGLSYSGANVLTFGAGSRLTVL.

J is TRBJ1-1 and V is TRBV7-9, with TRBD1 matching 8 bases. Germline loops: CDR1 SEHNR, CDR2 FQNEAQ (reference sequence). V dropped 2 bases and J dropped 1; count of bases not matched to a gene: 9. The CDR3 runs 17 residues. The CDR3 loop is CASSLRWQGATNTEAFF. CDR3 in DNA: TGTGCCAGCAGCTTAAGATGGCAGGGGGCCACGAACACTGAAGCTTTCTTT.

The gene calls are TRBV29-1 and TRBJ2-2; D is possibly TRBD1 or TRBD2 (7 bases each). The V gene lost 1 base and the J gene lost 3 bases, with 18 bases spanning the gap. The CDR3 is 17 amino acids. Germline V CDR1 and CDR2: SQVTM, ANQGSEA. The CDR3 sequence is CSVEGGGGSRYTGELFF. Here the CDR3 DNA reads TGCAGCGTTGAAGGGGGAGGGGGCAGCCGGTACACCGGGGAGCTGTTTTTT.

This chain joins TRBV15 and TRBJ1-2; D is possibly TRBD1 (5 bases). V was cut by 6 bases and J by 4 bases, with 18 bases left in between. Germline loops: CDR1 LNHNV, CDR2 YYDKDF (reference sequence). The CDR3 runs 15 residues. The CDR3 DNA is TGTGCCACCAGACCTAGTTCGGGGGTAATCTATGGCTACACCTTC. This sequence encodes CATRPSSGVIYGYTF.